The 18 T cell receptor beta chains in this list originate from one sample, sequenced in a study of early T cells in non-severe SARS-CoV-2 infection. TCRdb re-called the 5' RACE reads through MiXCR, storing one row per CDR3 protein. The table has fewer than 100,000 distinct CDR3 sequences, roughly 10% seen once. The sequenced material came from whole blood. These receptors came from an adult who was a healthcare worker with PCR-confirmed SARS-CoV-2 infection or an uninfected control (not recorded which).

This clonotype was detected a few times. The chain recombines TRBV7-8 with TRBJ1-1; D is unclear. Trimming shortened V by 0 bases and J by 8 bases, and 7 bases separated the two germline ends. CDR3 size: 12 residues. CDR1 and CDR2 from the germline V gene are SGHVS and FQNEAQ. The CDR3, as DNA: TGTGCCAGCAGCTTAGCGAGCACAGAAGCTTTCTTT. It translates to CASSLASTEAFF.

Remarks on this clonotype: With a much larger clone just one base away, this may be a read error. This likely comes from a read error, as the CDR3 has no conserved phenylalanine or tryptophan at its end. The chain combines TRBV6-5 with TRBJ2-1; the D gene could be TRBD1 or TRBD2 (5 bases each). The germline CDR1 and CDR2 sequences are MNHEY and SVGAGI. CDR3 length equals 16 residues. Deletions cut 4 bases from V and 0 bases from J, with 13 bases between. CDR3 DNA: TGTGCCAGCAGTTCGAGAGGGGCTAGCTCCTACAATGAGCAGTTCTTA. It specifies CASSSRGASSYNEQFL.

This clonotype was seen ten or more times. The rearrangement joins TRBV29-1 to TRBJ2-7, with D perhaps matching TRBD1 (5 bases). The V end lost 4 bases, the J end lost 3 bases, and 10 bases lay between the germline ends. Per germline, CDR1 SQVTM and CDR2 ANQGSEA. The CDR3 covers 12 residues. CDR3 nucleotide sequence: TGCAGCGTTGTATCAGGGAACTACGAGCAGTACTTC. This encodes CSVVSGNYEQYF.

On this clonotype itself: Given a much more abundant clone one base away, this may be a read error. The chain combines TRBV5-4 with TRBJ2-2; D gene ambiguous. The CDR3 loop spans 13 amino acids. Trimming cost V 0 bases and J 6 bases, with 6 bases left between them. In germline, CDR1 is SGHNT, CDR2 YYREEE (reference sequence). CDR3 bases: TGTGCCAGCAGCTTGGAAACGGCCGGGGAGCTGTTTTTT. Protein product: CASSLETAGELFF. Complete variable domain (other parts from reference TRBV5-4 and TRBJ2-2): ETGVTQSPTHLIKTRGQQVTLRCSSQSGHNTVSWYQQALGQGPQFIFQYYREEENGRGNFPPRFSGLQFPNYSSELNVNALELDDSALYLCASSLETAGELFFGEGSRLTVL.

This clonotype was seen a handful of times. V gene TRBV6-5 combines with J gene TRBJ2-3, with D uncertain. CDR3 length equals 13 residues. CDR1 and CDR2 (germline): MNHEY, SVGAGI. Between the trimmed V and J ends, which lost 6 bases and 2 bases, there was a span of 9 bases. In DNA, the CDR3 is TGTGCCAGCAGCCTTGGGAACACAGATACGCAGTATTTT. It codes for CASSLGNTDTQYF.

This clonotype occurred many times. This rearrangement joins TRBV9 to TRBJ2-7; 8 bases agree with TRBD1. Germline assignment: CDR1 SGDLS and CDR2 YYNGEE. The CDR3 runs 14 residues. V lost 4 bases and J lost 3; bases outside the gene matches: 6. CDR3 sequence reads: CASSPRQGYYEQYF. The CDR3 region has the DNA TGTGCCAGCAGCCCCCGACAGGGGTACTACGAGCAGTACTTC.

This clonotype has at least ten counts. This chain joins TRBV30 and TRBJ2-7, with 9 bases that match TRBD1. The germline V gene has CDR1 GTSNPN and CDR2 SVGIG (reference sequence). V gave up 8 bases and J gave up 6 bases; unmatched junction bases: 20. The CDR3 is 16 amino acids. The CDR3 bases are TGTGCCCCCAGACACCCCCGGGACAGGGAGGGTCCCGAGCAGTACTTC. Residues: CAPRHPRDREGPEQYF.

This clonotype was picked up many times. This chain connects TRBV6-5 to TRBJ2-7; perhaps TRBD2 as D (6 bases). The CDR3 covers 13 residues. The V end was cut by 0 bases, the J end by 3 bases, with 6 bases between. Germline loops: CDR1 MNHEY, CDR2 SVGAGI. DNA for the CDR3: TGTGCCAGCAGTTACTCGCGGGGCTACGAGCAGTACTTC. It is translated as CASSYSRGYEQYF.

The CDR3 reads CAWRTQGMETQYF. DNA of the CDR3: TGTGCCTGGAGGACACAGGGGATGGAGACCCAGTACTTC. This rearrangement joins TRBV30 to TRBJ2-5; 7 nucleotides agree with TRBD1. V lost 3 bases, J lost 5 bases, and 6 bases stayed unmatched. CDR1 is GTSNPN, CDR2 SVGIG, per germline (reference sequence). The CDR3 loop spans 13 amino acids.

The chain recombines TRBV7-3 with TRBJ1-2, with TRBD1 as a possible D gene (6 bases). V was shortened by 5 bases and J by 3 bases, with 16 bases between the two germline ends. Per germline, CDR1 SGHTA and CDR2 FQGTGA. The CDR3 spans 15 residues. The CDR3 is CASSPTGADDYGYTF. The CDR3 bases are TGTGCCAGCAGCCCGACAGGAGCCGACGACTATGGCTACACCTTC. The variable domain in full, with the rest retrieved from reference TRBV7-3 and TRBJ1-2, is GAGVSQTPSNKVTEKGKYVELRCDPISGHTALYWYRQSLGQGPEFLIYFQGTGAADDSGLPNDRFFAVRPEGSVSTLKIQRTERGDSAVYLCASSPTGADDYGYTFGSGTRLTVV.

Ten or more counts support this clonotype. The chain employs TRBV4-1 and TRBJ2-5; D is unresolved. Germline V lookup: CDR1 MGHRA, CDR2 YSYEKL. The CDR3 sequence is 15 residues long. The ends were cut back, 0 bases at V and 5 bases at J, with 13 bases in the middle. The CDR3 sequence: CASSQDPWAAETQYF. DNA of the CDR3: TGCGCCAGCAGCCAAGACCCTTGGGCGGCGGAGACCCAGTACTTC.

The table lists this clonotype with a few counts. V and J are TRBV27 and TRBJ1-1; unclear D gene. The CDR3 covers 14 residues. The V end lost 3 bases, the J end lost 1 base, and 9 bases lay between the germline ends. Germline-derived CDR1 and CDR2 are MNHEY and SMNVEV (reference sequence). The CDR3 is CASSFIGWNTEAFF. CDR3 sequence (DNA): TGTGCCAGCAGTTTTATTGGCTGGAACACTGAAGCTTTCTTT.

This rearrangement joins TRBV19 to TRBJ2-5; D gene ambiguous. The germline V gene has CDR1 LNHDA and CDR2 SQIVND (reference sequence). There are 13 residues in the CDR3. The V end was cut by 3 bases, the J end by 4 bases, with 9 bases between. CDR3 coding DNA: TGTGCCAGTAGTATTGCTCTGGGAGAGACCCAGTACTTC. Protein sequence: CASSIALGETQYF. The full variable domain, its missing parts supplied by reference TRBV19 and TRBJ2-5, is DGGITQSPKYLFRKEGQNVTLSCEQNLNHDAMYWYRQDPGQGLRLIYYSQIVNDFQKGDIAEGYSVSREKKESFPLTVTSAQKNPTAFYLCASSIALGETQYFGPGTRLLVL.

This clonotype was counted a few times. The chain links TRBV2 to TRBJ2-1, with 9 bases identical to TRBD2. V was clipped by 6 bases and J by 8 bases; unmatched bases: 8. The germline V gene encodes CDR1 SNHLY and CDR2 FYNNEI. The CDR3 contains 14 residues. This chain's CDR3 is CASSFSGGSYEQFF. The CDR3 region has the DNA TGTGCCAGCAGCTTCAGCGGGGGGTCGTATGAGCAGTTCTTC. Supplemented by reference TRBV2 and TRBJ2-1, the full variable domain reads EPEVTQTPSHQVTQMGQEVILRCVPISNHLYFYWYRQILGQKVEFLVSFYNNEISEKSEIFDDQFSVERPDGSNFTLKIRSTKLEDSAMYFCASSFSGGSYEQFFGPGTRLTVL.

This clonotype appeared a few times. This rearrangement joins TRBV11-2 to TRBJ2-1; 9 nucleotides line up with TRBD1. V shed 4 bases, J shed 12 bases, and the junction held 10 bases outside the gene matches. The length of the CDR3 is 14 residues. CDR1 and CDR2 (germline): SGHAT, FQNNGV. The CDR3 nucleotides read TGTGCCAGCAGCTCCGCCGGACAGGGGCCCCGGCAGTTCTTC. Encoded protein: CASSSAGQGPRQFF.

The table lists this clonotype with many counts. The chain is built from TRBV18 and TRBJ1-5; possibly TRBD1 for D (6 bases). CDR1 and CDR2 from the germline V gene are KGHSH and LQKENI. The CDR3 is made up of 16 amino acids. V lost 2 bases to trimming and J lost 1 base, with 12 bases between them. Here the CDR3 reads CASSPAGARSNQPQHF. The CDR3 DNA reads as TGTGCCAGCTCACCAGCGGGGGCGAGGAGCAATCAGCCCCAGCATTTT. Full variable domain (missing parts from reference TRBV18 and TRBJ1-5): NAGVMQNPRHLVRRRGQEARLRCSPMKGHSHVYWYRQLPEEGLKFMVYLQKENIIDESGMPKERFSAEFPKEGPSILRIQQVVRGDSAAYFCASSPAGARSNQPQHFGDGTRLSIL.

Only a few counts were recorded for this clonotype. The chain combines TRBV7-6 with TRBJ2-3; 7 bases are a match to TRBD1. V was clipped by 3 bases and J by 3 bases; unmatched bases: 9. Germline V gene sequence: CDR1 SGHVS, CDR2 FNYEAQ. The CDR3 covers 16 residues. As DNA, the CDR3 is TGTGCCAGCAGCTTGACAGGGCTGGGGCTTACAGATACGCAGTATTTT. This encodes CASSLTGLGLTDTQYF.

This clonotype appeared a few times. The chain recombines TRBV5-1 with TRBJ2-2; 13 bases line up with TRBD2. Germline values: CDR1 SGHRS, CDR2 YFSETQ. This CDR3 has 17 residues. Germline trimming cut 5 bases from V and 2 bases from J; bases unmatched to any gene: 6. Here the CDR3 DNA reads TGCGCCAGCAGAAAGACTAGCGGGGGGCCTAACACCGGGGAGCTGTTTTTT. It encodes CASRKTSGGPNTGELFF. Supplemented by reference TRBV5-1 and TRBJ2-2, the full variable domain reads KAGVTQTPRYLIKTRGQQVTLSCSPISGHRSVSWYQQTPGQGLQFLFEYFSETQRNKGNFPGRFSGRQFSNSRSEMNVSTLELGDSALYLCASRKTSGGPNTGELFFGEGSRLTVL.